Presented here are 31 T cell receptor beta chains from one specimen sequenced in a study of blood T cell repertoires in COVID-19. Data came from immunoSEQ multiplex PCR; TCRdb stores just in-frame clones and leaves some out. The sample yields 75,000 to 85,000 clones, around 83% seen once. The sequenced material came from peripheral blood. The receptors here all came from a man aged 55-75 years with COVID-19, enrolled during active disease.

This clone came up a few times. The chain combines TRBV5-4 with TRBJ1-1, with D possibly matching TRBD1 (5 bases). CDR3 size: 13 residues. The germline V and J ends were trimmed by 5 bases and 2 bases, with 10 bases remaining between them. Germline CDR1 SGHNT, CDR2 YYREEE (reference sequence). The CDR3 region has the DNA TGTGCCAGCAGGGTGGGGGGAAACACTGAAGCTTTCTTT. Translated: CASRVGGNTEAFF.

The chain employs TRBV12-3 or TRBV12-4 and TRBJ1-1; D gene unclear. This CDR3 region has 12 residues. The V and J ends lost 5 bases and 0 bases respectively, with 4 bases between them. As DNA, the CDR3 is TGTGCCAGCAGTCCCGTGAACACTGAAGCTTTCTTT. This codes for CASSPVNTEAFF.

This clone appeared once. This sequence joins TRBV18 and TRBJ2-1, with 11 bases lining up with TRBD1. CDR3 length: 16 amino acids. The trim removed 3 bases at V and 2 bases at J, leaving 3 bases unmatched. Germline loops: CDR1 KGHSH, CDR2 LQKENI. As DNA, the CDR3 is TGTGCCAGCTCACCGTCGGGACAGGGGGCCTACAATGAGCAGTTCTTC. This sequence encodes CASSPSGQGAYNEQFF.

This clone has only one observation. The DNA for the CDR3 is TGTGCCTGGAGTATGACAGATAGCAATCAGCCCCAGCATTTT. This translates into CAWSMTDSNQPQHF. The chain employs TRBV30 and TRBJ1-5, with D tentatively TRBD1 (5 bases). This CDR3 is 14 amino acids long. V dropped 2 bases and J dropped 0 bases, with 8 bases sitting between them. CDR1 is GTSNPN, CDR2 SVGIG, per germline (reference sequence).

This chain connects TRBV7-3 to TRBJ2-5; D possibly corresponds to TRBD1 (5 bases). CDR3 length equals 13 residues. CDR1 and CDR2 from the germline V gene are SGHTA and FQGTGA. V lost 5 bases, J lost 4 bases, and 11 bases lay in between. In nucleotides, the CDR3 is TGTGCCAGCAGCCAAGGGGTTACAGAGACCCAGTACTTC. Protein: CASSQGVTETQYF.

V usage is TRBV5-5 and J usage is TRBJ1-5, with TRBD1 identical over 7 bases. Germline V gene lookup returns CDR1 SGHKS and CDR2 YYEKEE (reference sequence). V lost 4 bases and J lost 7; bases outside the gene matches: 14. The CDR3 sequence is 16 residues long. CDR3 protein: CASSPDGQVIRQPQHF. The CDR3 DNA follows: TGTGCCAGCAGCCCGGACGGACAGGTAATAAGACAGCCCCAGCATTTT.

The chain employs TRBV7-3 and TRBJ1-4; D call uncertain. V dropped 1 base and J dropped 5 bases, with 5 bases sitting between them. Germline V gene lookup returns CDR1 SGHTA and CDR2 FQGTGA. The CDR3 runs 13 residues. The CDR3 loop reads CASSLNRNEKLFF. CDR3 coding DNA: TGTGCCAGCAGCTTAAATCGGAATGAAAAACTGTTTTTT.

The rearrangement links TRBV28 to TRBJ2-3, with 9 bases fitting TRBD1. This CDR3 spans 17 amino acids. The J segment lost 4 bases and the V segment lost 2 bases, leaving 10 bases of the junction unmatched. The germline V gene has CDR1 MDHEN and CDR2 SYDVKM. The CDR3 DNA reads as TGTGCCAGCAGTTTACTACAGGGGGCTGGAGGGGCAGATACGCAGTATTTT. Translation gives CASSLLQGAGGADTQYF.

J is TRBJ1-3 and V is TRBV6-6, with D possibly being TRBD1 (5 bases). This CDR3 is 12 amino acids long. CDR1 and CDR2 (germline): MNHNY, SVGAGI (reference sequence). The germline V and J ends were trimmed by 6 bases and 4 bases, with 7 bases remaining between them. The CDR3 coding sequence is TGTGCCAGCAGGCAGGGAGGAAACACCATATATTTT. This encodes CASRQGGNTIYF.

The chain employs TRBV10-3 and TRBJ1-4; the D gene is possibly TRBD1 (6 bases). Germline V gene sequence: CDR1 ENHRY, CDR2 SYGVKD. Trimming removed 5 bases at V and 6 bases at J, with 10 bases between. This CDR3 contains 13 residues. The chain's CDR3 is CAISTGYDEKLFF. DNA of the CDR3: TGTGCCATCAGTACAGGGTACGATGAAAAACTGTTTTTT.

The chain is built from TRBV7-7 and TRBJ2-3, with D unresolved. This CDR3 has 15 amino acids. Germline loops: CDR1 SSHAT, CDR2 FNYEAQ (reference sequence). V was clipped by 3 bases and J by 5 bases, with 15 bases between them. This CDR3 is CASSFAPGFGDTQYF. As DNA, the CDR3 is TGTGCCAGCAGCTTTGCCCCCGGTTTCGGAGATACGCAGTATTTT.

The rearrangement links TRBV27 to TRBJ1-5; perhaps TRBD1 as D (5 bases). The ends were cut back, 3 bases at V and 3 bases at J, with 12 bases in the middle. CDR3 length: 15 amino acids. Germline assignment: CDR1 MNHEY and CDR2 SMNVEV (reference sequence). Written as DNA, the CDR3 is TGTGCCAGCAGTTTCGAAGGGGCGAACAATCAGCCCCAGCATTTT. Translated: CASSFEGANNQPQHF.

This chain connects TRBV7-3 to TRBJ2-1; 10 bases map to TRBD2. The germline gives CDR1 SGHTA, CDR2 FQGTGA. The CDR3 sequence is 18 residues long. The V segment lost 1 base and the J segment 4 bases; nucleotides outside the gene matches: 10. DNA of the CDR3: TGTGCCAGCAGCTTAATAAGTTCAGCGGGAGGGTATTACAATGAGCAGTTCTTC. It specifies CASSLISSAGGYYNEQFF. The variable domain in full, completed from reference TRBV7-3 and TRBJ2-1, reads GAGVSQTPSNKVTEKGKYVELRCDPISGHTALYWYRQSLGQGPEFLIYFQGTGAADDSGLPNDRFFAVRPEGSVSTLKIQRTERGDSAVYLCASSLISSAGGYYNEQFFGPGTRLTVL.

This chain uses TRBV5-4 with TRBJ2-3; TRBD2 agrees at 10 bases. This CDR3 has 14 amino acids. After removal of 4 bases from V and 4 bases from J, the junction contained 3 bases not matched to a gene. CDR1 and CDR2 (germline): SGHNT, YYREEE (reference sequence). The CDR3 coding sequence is TGTGCCAGCAGCCTAGCGGGGGCGTCAGATACGCAGTATTTT. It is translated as CASSLAGASDTQYF.

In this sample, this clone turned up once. The CDR3 DNA follows: TGTGCCAGCAGTTACTCCGGACAGGTGAACACTGAAGCTTTCTTT. This encodes CASSYSGQVNTEAFF. The chain carries TRBV6-5 and TRBJ1-1; 7 bases fit TRBD1. Germline values: CDR1 MNHEY, CDR2 SVGAGI. The CDR3 contains 15 residues. With V trimmed by 0 bases and J by 0 bases, 1 base remained unmatched.

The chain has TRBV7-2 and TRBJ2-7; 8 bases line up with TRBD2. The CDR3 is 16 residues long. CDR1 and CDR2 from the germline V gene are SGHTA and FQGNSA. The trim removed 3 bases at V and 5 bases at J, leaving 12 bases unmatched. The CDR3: CASSLSWLAGVDEQYF. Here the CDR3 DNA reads TGTGCCAGCAGCTTGTCTTGGCTAGCGGGCGTCGACGAGCAGTACTTC.

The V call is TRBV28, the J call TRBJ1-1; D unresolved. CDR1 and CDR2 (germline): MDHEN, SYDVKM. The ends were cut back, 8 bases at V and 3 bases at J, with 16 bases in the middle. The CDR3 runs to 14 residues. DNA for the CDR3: TGTGCCAGCGCGAGTAGCTCGTCTTACACTGAAGCTTTCTTT. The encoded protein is CASASSSSYTEAFF.

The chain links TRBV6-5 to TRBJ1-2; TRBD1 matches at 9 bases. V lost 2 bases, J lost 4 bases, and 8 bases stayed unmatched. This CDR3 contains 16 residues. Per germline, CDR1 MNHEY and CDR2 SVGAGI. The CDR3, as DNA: TGTGCCAGCAGTTACCAAATTAAGACAGGGGGCTATGGCTACACCTTC. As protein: CASSYQIKTGGYGYTF.

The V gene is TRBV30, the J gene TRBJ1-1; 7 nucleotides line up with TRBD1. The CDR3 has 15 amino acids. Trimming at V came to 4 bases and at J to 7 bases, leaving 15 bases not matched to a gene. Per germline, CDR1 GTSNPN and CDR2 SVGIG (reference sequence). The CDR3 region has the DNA TGTGCCTGGACGGGTGTGAGGGACAGAAGGCTTGAAGCTTTCTTT. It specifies CAWTGVRDRRLEAFF.

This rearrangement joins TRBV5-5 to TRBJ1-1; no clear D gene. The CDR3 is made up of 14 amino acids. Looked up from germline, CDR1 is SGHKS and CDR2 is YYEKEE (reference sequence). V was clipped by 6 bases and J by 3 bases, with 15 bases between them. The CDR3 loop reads CASIITVGYTEAFF. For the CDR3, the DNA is TGTGCCAGCATCATTACCGTCGGTTACACTGAAGCTTTCTTT. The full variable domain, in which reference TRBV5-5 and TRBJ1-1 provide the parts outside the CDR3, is DAGVTQSPTHLIKTRGQQVTLRCSPISGHKSVSWYQQVLGQGPQFIFQYYEKEERGRGNFPDRFSARQFPNYSSELNVNALLLGDSALYLCASIITVGYTEAFFGQGTRLTVV.

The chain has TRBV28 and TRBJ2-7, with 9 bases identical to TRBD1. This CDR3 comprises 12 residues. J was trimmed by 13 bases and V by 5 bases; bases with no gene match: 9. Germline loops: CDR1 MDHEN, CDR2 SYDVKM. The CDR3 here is CASSNPGGQGYF. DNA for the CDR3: TGTGCCAGCAGTAATCCCGGGGGACAGGGCTACTTC.

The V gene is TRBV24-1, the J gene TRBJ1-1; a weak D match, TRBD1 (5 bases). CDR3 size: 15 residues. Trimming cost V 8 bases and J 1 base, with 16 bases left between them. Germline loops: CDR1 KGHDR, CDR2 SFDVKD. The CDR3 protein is CATTRGGEENTEAFF. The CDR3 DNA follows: TGTGCCACCACTCGTGGAGGGGAGGAGAACACTGAAGCTTTCTTT.

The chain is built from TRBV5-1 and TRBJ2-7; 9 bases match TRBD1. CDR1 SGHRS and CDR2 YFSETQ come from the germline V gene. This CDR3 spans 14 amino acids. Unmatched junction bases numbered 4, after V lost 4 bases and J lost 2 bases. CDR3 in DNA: TGCGCCAGCAGCCCGGACAGGGGCCCCTACGAGCAGTACTTC. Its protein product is CASSPDRGPYEQYF. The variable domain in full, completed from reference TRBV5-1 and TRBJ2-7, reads KAGVTQTPRYLIKTRGQQVTLSCSPISGHRSVSWYQQTPGQGLQFLFEYFSETQRNKGNFPGRFSGRQFSNSRSEMNVSTLELGDSALYLCASSPDRGPYEQYFGPGTRLTVT.

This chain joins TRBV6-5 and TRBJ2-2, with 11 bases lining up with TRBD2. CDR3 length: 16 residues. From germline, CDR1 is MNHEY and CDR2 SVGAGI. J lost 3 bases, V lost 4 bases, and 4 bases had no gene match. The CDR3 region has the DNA TGTGCCAGCAGTTTATTAGCGGGAGGGTACACCGGGGAGCTGTTTTTT. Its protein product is CASSLLAGGYTGELFF.

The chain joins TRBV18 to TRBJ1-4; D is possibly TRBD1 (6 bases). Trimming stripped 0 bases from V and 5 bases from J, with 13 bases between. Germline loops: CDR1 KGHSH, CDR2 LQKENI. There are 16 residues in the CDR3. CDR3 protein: CASSPPSTGGNEKLFF. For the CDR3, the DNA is TGTGCCAGCTCACCACCCTCGACAGGCGGCAATGAAAAACTGTTTTTT.

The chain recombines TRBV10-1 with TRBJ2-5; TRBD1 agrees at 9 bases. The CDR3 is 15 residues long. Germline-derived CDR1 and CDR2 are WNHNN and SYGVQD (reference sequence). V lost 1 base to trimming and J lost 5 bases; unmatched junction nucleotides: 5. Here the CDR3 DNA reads TGCGCCAGCAGTGAGTTCACAGGGGGCGTCGAGACCCAGTACTTC. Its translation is CASSEFTGGVETQYF.

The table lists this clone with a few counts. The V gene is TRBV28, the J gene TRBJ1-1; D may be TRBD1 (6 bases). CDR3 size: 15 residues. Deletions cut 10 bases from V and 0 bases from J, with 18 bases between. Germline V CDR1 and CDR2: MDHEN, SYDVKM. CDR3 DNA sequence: TGTGCCACCCTTTCCCCGGACAGCTTGAACACTGAAGCTTTCTTT. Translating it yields CATLSPDSLNTEAFF.

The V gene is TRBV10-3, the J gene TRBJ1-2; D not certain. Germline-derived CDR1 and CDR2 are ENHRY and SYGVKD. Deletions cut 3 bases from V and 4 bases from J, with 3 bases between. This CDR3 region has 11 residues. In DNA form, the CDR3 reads TGTGCCATCAGTGACAGCTATGGCTACACCTTC. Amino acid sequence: CAISDSYGYTF.

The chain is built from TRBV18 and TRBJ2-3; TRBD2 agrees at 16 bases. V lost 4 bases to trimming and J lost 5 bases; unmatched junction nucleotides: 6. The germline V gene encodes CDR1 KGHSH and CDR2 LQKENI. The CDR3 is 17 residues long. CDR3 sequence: CASSRGTSGGAGDTQYF. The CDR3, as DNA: TGTGCCAGCTCACGAGGGACTAGCGGGGGGGCCGGAGATACGCAGTATTTT. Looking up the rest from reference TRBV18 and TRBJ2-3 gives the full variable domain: NAGVMQNPRHLVRRRGQEARLRCSPMKGHSHVYWYRQLPEEGLKFMVYLQKENIIDESGMPKERFSAEFPKEGPSILRIQQVVRGDSAAYFCASSRGTSGGAGDTQYFGPGTRLTVL.

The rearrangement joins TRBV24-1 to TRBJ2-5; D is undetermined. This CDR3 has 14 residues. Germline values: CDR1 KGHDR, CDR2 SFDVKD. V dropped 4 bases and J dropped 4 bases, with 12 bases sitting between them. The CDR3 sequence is CATSDPEPGETQYF. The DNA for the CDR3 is TGTGCCACCAGTGACCCCGAGCCCGGAGAGACCCAGTACTTC.

The CDR3 protein is CASSLEQGHKGTEAFF. The CDR3 nucleotides are TGCGCCAGCAGCTTGGAACAGGGCCATAAAGGTACTGAAGCTTTCTTT. This chain joins TRBV5-1 and TRBJ1-1; D might be TRBD1 (6 bases). V gave up 0 bases and J gave up 5 bases, with 17 bases separating them. Looked up from germline, CDR1 is SGHRS and CDR2 is YFSETQ. The CDR3 sequence is 16 residues long. Based on the CDR3 plus reference TRBV5-1 and TRBJ1-1, the full variable domain is KAGVTQTPRYLIKTRGQQVTLSCSPISGHRSVSWYQQTPGQGLQFLFEYFSETQRNKGNFPGRFSGRQFSNSRSEMNVSTLELGDSALYLCASSLEQGHKGTEAFFGQGTRLTVV.